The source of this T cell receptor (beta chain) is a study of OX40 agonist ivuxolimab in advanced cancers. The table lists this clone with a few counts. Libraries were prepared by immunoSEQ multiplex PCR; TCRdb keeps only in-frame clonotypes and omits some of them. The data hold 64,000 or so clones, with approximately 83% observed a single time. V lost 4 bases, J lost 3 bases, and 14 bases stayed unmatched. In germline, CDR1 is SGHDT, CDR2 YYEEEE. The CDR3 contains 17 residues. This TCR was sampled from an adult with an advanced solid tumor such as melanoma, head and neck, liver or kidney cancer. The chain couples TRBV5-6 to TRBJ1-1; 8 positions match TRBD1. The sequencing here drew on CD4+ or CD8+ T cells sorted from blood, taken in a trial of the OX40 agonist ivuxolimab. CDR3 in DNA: TGTGCCAGCAGCCTAACAGGGGGAATTGTTTCGGACACTGAAGCTTTCTTT. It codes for CASSLTGGIVSDTEAFF. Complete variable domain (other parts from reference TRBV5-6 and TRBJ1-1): DAGVTQSPTHLIKTRGQQVTLRCSPKSGHDTVSWYQQALGQGPQFIFQYYEEEERQRGNFPDRFSGHQFPNYSSELNVNALLLGDSALYLCASSLTGGIVSDTEAFFGQGTRLTVV.